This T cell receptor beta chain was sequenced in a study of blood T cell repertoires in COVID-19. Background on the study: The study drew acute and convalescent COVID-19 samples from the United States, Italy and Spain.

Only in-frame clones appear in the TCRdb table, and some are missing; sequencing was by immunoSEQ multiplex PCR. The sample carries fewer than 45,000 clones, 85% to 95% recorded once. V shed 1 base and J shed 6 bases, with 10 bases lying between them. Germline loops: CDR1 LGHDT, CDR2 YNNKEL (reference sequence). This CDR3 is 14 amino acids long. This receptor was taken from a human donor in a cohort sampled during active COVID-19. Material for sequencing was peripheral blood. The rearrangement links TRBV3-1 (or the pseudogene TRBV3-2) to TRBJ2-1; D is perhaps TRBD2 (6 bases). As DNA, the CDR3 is TGTGCCAGCAGCCAAGGAGGAGGGGCCAATGAGCAGTTCTTC. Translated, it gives CASSQGGGANEQFF.